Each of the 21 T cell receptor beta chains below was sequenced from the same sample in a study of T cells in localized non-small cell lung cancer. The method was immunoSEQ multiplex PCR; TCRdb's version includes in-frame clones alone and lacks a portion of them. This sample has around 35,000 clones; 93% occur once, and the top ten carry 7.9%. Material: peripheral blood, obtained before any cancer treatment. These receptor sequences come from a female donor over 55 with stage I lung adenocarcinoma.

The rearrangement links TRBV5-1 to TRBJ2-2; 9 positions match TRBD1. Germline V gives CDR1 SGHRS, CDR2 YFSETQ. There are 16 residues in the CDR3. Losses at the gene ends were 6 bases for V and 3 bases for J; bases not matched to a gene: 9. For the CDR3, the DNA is TGCGCCAGCAACCCCTCGACAGGGGGGCACACCGGGGAGCTGTTTTTT. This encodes CASNPSTGGHTGELFF.

Here the CDR3 reads CASSPRVLAKNIQYF. The CDR3 DNA reads as TGTGCCAGCAGTCCCCGGGTTCTAGCCAAAAACATTCAGTACTTC. The chain links TRBV28 to TRBJ2-4; D unresolved. The V and J ends lost 5 bases and 0 bases respectively, with 11 bases between them. The germline V gene encodes CDR1 MDHEN and CDR2 SYDVKM. This CDR3 is 15 amino acids long. The full variable domain, rest sourced from reference TRBV28 and TRBJ2-4, is DVKVTQSSRYLVKRTGEKVFLECVQDMDHENMFWYRQDPGLGLRLIYFSYDVKMKEKGDIPEGYSVSREKKERFSLILESASTNQTSMYLCASSPRVLAKNIQYFGAGTRLSVL.

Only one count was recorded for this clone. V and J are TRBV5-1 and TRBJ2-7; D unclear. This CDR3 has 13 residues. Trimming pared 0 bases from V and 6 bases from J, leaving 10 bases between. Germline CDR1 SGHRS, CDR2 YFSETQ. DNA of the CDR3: TGCGCCAGCAGCTTGGAAAGGCTAGGCGAGCAGTACTTC. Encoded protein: CASSLERLGEQYF.

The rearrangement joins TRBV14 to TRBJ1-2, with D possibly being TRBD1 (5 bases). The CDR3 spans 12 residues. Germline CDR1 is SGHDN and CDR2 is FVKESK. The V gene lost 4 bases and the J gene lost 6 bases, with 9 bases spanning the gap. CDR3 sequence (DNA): TGTGCCAGCAGCCGGACAAGGGATGGCTACACCTTC. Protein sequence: CASSRTRDGYTF. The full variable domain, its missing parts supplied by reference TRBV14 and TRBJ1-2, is EAGVTQFPSHSVIEKGQTVTLRCDPISGHDNLYWYRRVMGKEIKFLLHFVKESKQDESGMPNNRFLAERTGGTYSTLKVQPAELEDSGVYFCASSRTRDGYTFGSGTRLTVV.

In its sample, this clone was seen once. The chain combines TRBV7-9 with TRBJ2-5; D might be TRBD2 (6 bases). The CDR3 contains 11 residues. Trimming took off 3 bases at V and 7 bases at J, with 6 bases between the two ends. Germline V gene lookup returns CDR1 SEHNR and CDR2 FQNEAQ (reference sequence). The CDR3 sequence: CASSFGGTQYF. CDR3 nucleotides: TGTGCCAGCAGCTTCGGGGGGACCCAGTACTTC.

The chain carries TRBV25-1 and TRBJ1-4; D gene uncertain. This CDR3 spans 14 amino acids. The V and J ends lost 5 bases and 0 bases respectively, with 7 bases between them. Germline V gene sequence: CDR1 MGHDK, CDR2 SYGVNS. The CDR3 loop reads CASSYLTTNEKLFF. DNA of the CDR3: TGTGCCAGCAGTTATTTGACAACTAATGAAAAACTGTTTTTT.

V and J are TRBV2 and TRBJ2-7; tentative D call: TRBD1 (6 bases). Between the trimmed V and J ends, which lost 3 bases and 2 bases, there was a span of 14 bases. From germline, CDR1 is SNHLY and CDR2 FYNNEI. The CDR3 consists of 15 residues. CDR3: CASSDRSTGAYEQYV. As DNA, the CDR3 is TGTGCCAGCAGTGATCGATCGACAGGAGCCTACGAGCAGTACGTC.

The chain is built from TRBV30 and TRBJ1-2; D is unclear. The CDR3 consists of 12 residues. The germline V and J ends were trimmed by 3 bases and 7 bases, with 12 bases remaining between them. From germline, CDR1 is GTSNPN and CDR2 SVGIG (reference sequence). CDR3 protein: CAWRTSGGGYTF. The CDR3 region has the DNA TGTGCCTGGAGGACAAGCGGTGGTGGCTACACCTTC.

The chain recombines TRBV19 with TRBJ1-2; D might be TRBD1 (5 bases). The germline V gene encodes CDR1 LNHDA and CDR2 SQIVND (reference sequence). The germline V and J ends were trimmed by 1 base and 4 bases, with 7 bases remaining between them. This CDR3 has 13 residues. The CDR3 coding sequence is TGTGCCAGTAGTATAGGACAGCTCTATGGCTACACCTTC. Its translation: CASSIGQLYGYTF.

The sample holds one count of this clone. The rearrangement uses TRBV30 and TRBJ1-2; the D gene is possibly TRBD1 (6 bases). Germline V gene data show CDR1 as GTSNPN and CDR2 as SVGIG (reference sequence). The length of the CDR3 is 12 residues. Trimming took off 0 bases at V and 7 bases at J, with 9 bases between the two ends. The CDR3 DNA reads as TGTGCCTGGAGTGTACAGGGCCCTGGCTACACCTTC. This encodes CAWSVQGPGYTF.

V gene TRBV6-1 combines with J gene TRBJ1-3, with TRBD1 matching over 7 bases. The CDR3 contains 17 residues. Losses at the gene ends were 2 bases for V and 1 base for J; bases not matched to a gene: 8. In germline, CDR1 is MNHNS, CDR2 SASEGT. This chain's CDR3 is CASSERGGGISGNTIYF. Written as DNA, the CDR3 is TGTGCCAGCAGTGAAAGAGGAGGGGGCATTTCTGGAAACACCATATATTTT.

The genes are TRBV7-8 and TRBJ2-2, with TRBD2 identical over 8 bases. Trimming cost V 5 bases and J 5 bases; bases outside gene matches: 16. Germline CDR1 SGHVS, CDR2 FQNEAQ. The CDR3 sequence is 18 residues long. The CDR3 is CASSQSGLVISGTGELFF. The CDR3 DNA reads TGTGCCAGCAGCCAATCGGGACTAGTAATCTCGGGGACCGGGGAGCTGTTTTTT.

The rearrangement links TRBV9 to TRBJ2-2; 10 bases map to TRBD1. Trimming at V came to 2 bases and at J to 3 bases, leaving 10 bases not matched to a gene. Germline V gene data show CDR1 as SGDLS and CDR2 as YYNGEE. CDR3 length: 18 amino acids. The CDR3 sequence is CASSVAAGTGEYTGELFF. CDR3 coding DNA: TGTGCCAGCAGCGTTGCCGCCGGGACAGGGGAGTACACCGGGGAGCTGTTTTTT.

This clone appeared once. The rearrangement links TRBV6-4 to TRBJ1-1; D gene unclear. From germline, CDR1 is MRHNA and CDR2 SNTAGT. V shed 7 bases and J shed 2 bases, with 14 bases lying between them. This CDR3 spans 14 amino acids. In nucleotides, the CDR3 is TGTGCCAGCACCCCCGGCCCGGGAAACACTGAAGCTTTCTTT. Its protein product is CASTPGPGNTEAFF.

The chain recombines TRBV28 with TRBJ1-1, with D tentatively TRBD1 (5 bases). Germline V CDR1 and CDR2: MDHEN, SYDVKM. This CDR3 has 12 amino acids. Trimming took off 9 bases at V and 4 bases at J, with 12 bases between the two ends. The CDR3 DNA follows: TGTGCCAGTTCGGGGGTGTCCACTGAAGCTTTCTTT. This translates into CASSGVSTEAFF. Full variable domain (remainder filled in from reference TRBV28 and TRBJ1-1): DVKVTQSSRYLVKRTGEKVFLECVQDMDHENMFWYRQDPGLGLRLIYFSYDVKMKEKGDIPEGYSVSREKKERFSLILESASTNQTSMYLCASSGVSTEAFFGQGTRLTVV.

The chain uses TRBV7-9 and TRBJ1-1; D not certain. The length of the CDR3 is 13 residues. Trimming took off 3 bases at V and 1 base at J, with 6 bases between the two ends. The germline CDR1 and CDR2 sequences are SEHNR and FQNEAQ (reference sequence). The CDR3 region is CASSFRENTEAFF. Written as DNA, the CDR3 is TGTGCCAGCAGCTTCAGAGAGAACACTGAAGCTTTCTTT.

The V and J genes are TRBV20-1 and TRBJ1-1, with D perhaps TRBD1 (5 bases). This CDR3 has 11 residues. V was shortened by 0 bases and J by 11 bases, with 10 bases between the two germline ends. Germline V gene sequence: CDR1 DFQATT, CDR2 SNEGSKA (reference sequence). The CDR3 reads CSAREGAGAFF. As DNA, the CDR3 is TGCAGTGCTAGAGAAGGGGCAGGCGCTTTCTTT.

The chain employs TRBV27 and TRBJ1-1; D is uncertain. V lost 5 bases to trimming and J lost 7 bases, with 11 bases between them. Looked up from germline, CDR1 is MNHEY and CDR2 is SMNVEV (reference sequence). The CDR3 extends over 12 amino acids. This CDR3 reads CASSQTRGEAFF. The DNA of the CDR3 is TGTGCCAGCAGTCAGACCCGGGGTGAAGCTTTCTTT.

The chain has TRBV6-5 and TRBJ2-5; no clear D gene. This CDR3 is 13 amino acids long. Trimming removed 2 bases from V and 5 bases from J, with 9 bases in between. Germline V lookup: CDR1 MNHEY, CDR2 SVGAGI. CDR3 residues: CASSYDGWETQYF. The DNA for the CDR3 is TGTGCCAGCAGTTACGACGGGTGGGAGACCCAGTACTTC.

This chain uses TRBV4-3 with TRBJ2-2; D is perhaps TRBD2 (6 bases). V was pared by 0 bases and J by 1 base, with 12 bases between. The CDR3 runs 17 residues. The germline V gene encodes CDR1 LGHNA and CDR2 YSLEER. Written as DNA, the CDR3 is TGCGCCAGCAGCCAAGACGGCGCGGGGAGGAACACCGGGGAGCTGTTTTTT. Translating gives CASSQDGAGRNTGELFF.

Written as DNA, the CDR3 is TGCGCCAGCAGCCTCACGTCCACCACCGGGGAGCTGTTTTTT. It codes for CASSLTSTTGELFF. This chain uses TRBV5-1 with TRBJ2-2; D gene ambiguous. Germline V gene sequence: CDR1 SGHRS, CDR2 YFSETQ. Trimming stripped 4 bases from V and 4 bases from J, with 11 bases between. There are 14 residues in the CDR3.